Listed here are 27 T cell receptor beta chains from one sample, sequenced in a study of graft-versus-host responses after intestinal transplantation. Their cognate antigens are unknown. Profiled with immunoSEQ multiplex PCR; TCRdb holds only in-frame clones, not every one. This sample has over 100,000 clones, with 93% found just once. Sequenced material: unstimulated CD8+ T cells sorted from spleen or lymph node cells, taken before transplant. These receptors all stem from a human donor who was the organ donor for an intestinal transplant.

The rearrangement uses TRBV7-6 and TRBJ2-1; TRBD2 aligns across 13 bases. The CDR3 covers 16 residues. The junction had 3 bases not matched to a gene; V was cut back by 5 bases and J by 2 bases. Germline V gene sequence: CDR1 SGHVS, CDR2 FNYEAQ. The CDR3 nucleotides read TGTGCCAGCAGCCCCACTAGCGGGAGGGCCTACAATGAGCAGTTCTTC. Its translation is CASSPTSGRAYNEQFF.

The V and J genes are TRBV4-1 and TRBJ2-7; TRBD1 agrees at 8 bases. The CDR3 has 15 residues. With V trimmed by 3 bases and J by 3 bases, 7 bases remained unmatched. CDR1 and CDR2 from the germline V gene are MGHRA and YSYEKL. The CDR3 loop is CASSQRQGQGYEQYF. The CDR3 nucleotides read TGCGCCAGCAGCCAGAGACAGGGGCAAGGCTACGAGCAGTACTTC.

Of note for this clone: The germline gene is not matched at one end of the junction; a read error may be the cause. The rearrangement links TRBV7-6 to TRBJ2-1; D may be TRBD2 (6 bases). Germline values: CDR1 SGHVS, CDR2 FNYEAQ. The CDR3 is 15 residues long. CDR3: CASSLASSSYNEQFF. In DNA form, the CDR3 reads TGTGCCAGCAGCCTAGCGTCGAGCTCCTACAATGAGCAGTTCTTC.

The V gene is TRBV4-1, the J gene TRBJ2-2, with 9 bases identical to TRBD2. Germline V CDR1 and CDR2: MGHRA, YSYEKL. The junction had 9 bases not matched to a gene; V was cut back by 3 bases and J by 1 base. This CDR3 has 18 residues. CDR3 coding DNA: TGCGCCAGCAGCCATGACCGTCTTAGCGGGAGGAACACCGGGGAGCTGTTTTTT. It encodes CASSHDRLSGRNTGELFF.

For this clone: The germline gene is not matched at one end of the junction; a read error may be the cause. CDR3 sequence: CAGSQKVTYEQYF. The CDR3 DNA reads as TGCGCCGGCAGCCAAAAGGTTACCTACGAGCAGTACTTC. The rearrangement links TRBV4-3 to TRBJ2-7; D ambiguous. This CDR3 has 13 amino acids. Germline values: CDR1 LGHNA, CDR2 YSLEER.

This chain joins TRBV27 and TRBJ2-5; no clear D. Gene TRBJ2-7 matches the end of the DNA better, so the J call may be wrong. The CDR3 totals 13 residues. From germline, CDR1 is MNHEY and CDR2 SMNVEV (reference sequence). CDR3 in amino acids: CATQAENSYEQYF. In nucleotides, the CDR3 is TGTGCCACACAAGCCGAAAACTCCTACGAGCAGTACTTC.

The chain links TRBV27 to TRBJ2-7; D ambiguous. Trimming took 3 bases from V and 6 from J, leaving 15 bases between them. This CDR3 has 14 amino acids. Germline CDR1 MNHEY, CDR2 SMNVEV (reference sequence). The CDR3 here is CASSFLGQAGEQYF. In DNA, the CDR3 is TGTGCCAGCAGTTTTTTAGGGCAGGCCGGCGAGCAGTACTTC.

This chain uses TRBV7-2 with TRBJ2-3, with D possibly being TRBD2 (6 bases). The CDR3 covers 14 residues. Between the trimmed V and J ends, which lost 5 bases and 7 bases, there was a span of 16 bases. Germline values: CDR1 SGHTA, CDR2 FQGNSA. The CDR3 protein is CASSAPGLDHTQYF. The CDR3 bases are TGTGCCAGCAGCGCCCCGGGACTCGACCATACGCAGTATTTT.

The chain is built from TRBV4-2 and TRBJ2-2, with unresolved D. V lost 1 base and J lost 0, with 12 bases in between. The V gene's germline CDR1 is LGHNA and CDR2 YNFKEQ. There are 17 residues in the CDR3. The DNA of the CDR3 is TGTGCCAGCAGCCAAGGGTTGATCGGTCCGAACACCGGGGAGCTGTTTTTT. Translating it yields CASSQGLIGPNTGELFF.

J is TRBJ2-1 and V is TRBV10-1; 9 bases map to TRBD1. The CDR3 has 16 residues. J was trimmed by 5 bases and V by 5 bases; bases with no gene match: 10. CDR1 is WNHNN, CDR2 SYGVQD, per germline (reference sequence). CDR3 in DNA: TGCGCCAGCAGTCGTTCCGGGACAGGGCTGGACAATGAGCAGTTCTTC. As protein: CASSRSGTGLDNEQFF.

The chain is built from TRBV5-1 and TRBJ2-7, with 13 bases matching TRBD2. The V gene end was trimmed by 4 bases and the J gene end by 4 bases; junction bases not matched to a gene: 5. Germline lookup yields CDR1 SGHRS and CDR2 YFSETQ. This CDR3 region has 15 residues. CDR3 sequence: CASSIGLAGEYEQYF. The CDR3 nucleotides read TGCGCCAGCAGCATAGGACTAGCGGGAGAGTACGAGCAGTACTTC.

The CDR3 DNA is TGTGCCAGCGGACAGGGGGCGGGGAATGAGCAGTTCTTC. It codes for CASGQGAGNEQFF. The chain joins TRBV19 to TRBJ2-1, with 11 bases lining up with TRBD1. J gave up 7 bases and V 9 bases, and 5 bases lay outside the gene matches. The length of the CDR3 is 13 residues. Germline CDR1 is LNHDA and CDR2 is SQIVND (reference sequence).

The rearrangement joins TRBV7-9 to TRBJ1-2, with TRBD1 matching 9 bases. This CDR3 comprises 15 residues. J was trimmed by 1 base and V by 3 bases; bases with no gene match: 3. Germline CDR1 is SEHNR and CDR2 is FQNEAQ (reference sequence). The CDR3 nucleotides read TGTGCCAGCAGCTTTGGGACAGGGATTAACTATGGCTACACCTTC. This codes for CASSFGTGINYGYTF.

The rearrangement joins TRBV5-1 to TRBJ2-7, with 7 bases aligning to TRBD1. Germline V CDR1 and CDR2: SGHRS, YFSETQ. The CDR3 totals 12 residues. J lost 3 bases, V lost 3 bases, and 0 bases had no gene match. The CDR3 spells CASSWDSYEQYF. The DNA of the CDR3 is TGCGCCAGCAGCTGGGACAGCTACGAGCAGTACTTC.

The rearrangement uses TRBV11-2 and TRBJ1-5, with D unresolved. V was pared by 1 base and J by 7 bases, with 11 bases between. In germline, CDR1 is SGHAT, CDR2 FQNNGV. The CDR3 totals 14 residues. In DNA form, the CDR3 reads TGTGCCAGCAGCTTAGTGGGGATGGGGCAGCCCCAGCATTTT. Protein: CASSLVGMGQPQHF.

The gene calls are TRBV27 and TRBJ1-5; 9 positions match TRBD1. The CDR3 contains 14 residues. With V trimmed by 2 bases and J by 7 bases, 3 bases remained unmatched. Germline lookup yields CDR1 MNHEY and CDR2 SMNVEV (reference sequence). The CDR3 region is CASSLVQGAQPQHF. The CDR3 DNA reads TGTGCCAGCAGTTTAGTACAGGGGGCCCAGCCCCAGCATTTT.

The chain uses TRBV4-3 and TRBJ2-2; 8 bases agree with TRBD2. The germline V gene has CDR1 LGHNA and CDR2 YSLEER. This CDR3 has 14 residues. Losses at the gene ends were 0 bases for V and 7 bases for J; bases not matched to a gene: 1. CDR3 region: CASSQEREGGELFF. DNA of the CDR3: TGCGCCAGCAGCCAAGAACGGGAGGGCGGGGAGCTGTTTTTT.

The gene calls are TRBV6-6 and TRBJ1-5, with 8 bases matching TRBD1. The CDR3 has 15 amino acids. CDR1 and CDR2 (germline): MNHNY, SVGAGI (reference sequence). The V segment lost 8 bases and the J segment 0 bases; nucleotides outside the gene matches: 6. CDR3 sequence reads: CASRDRLYSNQPQHF. For the CDR3, the DNA is TGTGCCAGCCGGGACAGGCTGTATAGCAATCAGCCCCAGCATTTT.

The J gene is TRBJ2-3, the V gene TRBV28; tentatively, D is TRBD2 (6 bases). The CDR3 covers 16 residues. The ends were cut back, 5 bases at V and 3 bases at J, with 18 bases in the middle. Germline V lookup: CDR1 MDHEN, CDR2 SYDVKM. CDR3 in amino acids: CASSLPTGEGTDTQYF. Written as DNA, the CDR3 is TGTGCCAGCAGTCTCCCTACGGGGGAAGGGACAGATACGCAGTATTTT.

The rearrangement uses TRBV13 and TRBJ1-2; TRBD1 is a possible D gene (6 bases). There are 15 residues in the CDR3. Deletions cut 4 bases from V and 2 bases from J, with 14 bases between. Germline V gene data show CDR1 as PRHDT and CDR2 as FYEKMQ (reference sequence). The CDR3 protein is CASSSPGQTNYGYTF. The CDR3 DNA is TGTGCCAGCAGCTCCCCCGGACAGACGAACTATGGCTACACCTTC.

The chain links TRBV6-5 to TRBJ1-5, with TRBD1 as a possible D gene (6 bases). Trimming left V 0 bases short and J 6 bases short, with 12 bases between. This CDR3 comprises 15 residues. CDR1 is MNHEY, CDR2 SVGAGI, per germline. The CDR3 sequence is CASSYSSGAVQPQHF. DNA for the CDR3: TGTGCCAGCAGTTACTCGTCGGGGGCGGTTCAGCCCCAGCATTTT.

The chain couples TRBV9 to TRBJ2-5; 14 bases align to TRBD2. J gave up 3 bases and V 2 bases, and 3 bases lay outside the gene matches. The CDR3 is 16 residues long. In germline, CDR1 is SGDLS, CDR2 YYNGEE. The CDR3 sequence: CASSVGTSGSKETQYF. In DNA form, the CDR3 reads TGTGCCAGCAGCGTTGGGACTAGCGGGAGTAAAGAGACCCAGTACTTC.

The chain links TRBV27 to TRBJ2-7, with D possibly being TRBD2 (6 bases). The germline CDR1 and CDR2 sequences are MNHEY and SMNVEV (reference sequence). CDR3 length equals 15 residues. Trimming left V 0 bases short and J 3 bases short, with 12 bases between. CDR3 region: CASSLSAGTLYEQYF. The CDR3 DNA sequence: TGTGCCAGCAGTTTATCGGCGGGGACCCTCTACGAGCAGTACTTC.

A word on this clone: One end of the junction varies from germline; a read error may be responsible. The sample carries other DNA sequences with the same CDR3. In DNA, the CDR3 is TGTGCCAGCAGCCAAGGTCGGACAGGTTCGAACACCGGGGAACTGTTTTTT. It translates to CASSQGRTGSNTGELFF. The rearrangement links TRBV27 to TRBJ2-2; 7 bases are shared with TRBD1. The CDR3 spans 17 residues. CDR1 and CDR2 (germline): MNHEY, SMNVEV (reference sequence).

This chain connects TRBV9 to TRBJ1-4; D possibly corresponds to TRBD1 (6 bases). The CDR3 consists of 15 residues. Trimming took 1 base from V and 7 from J, leaving 14 bases between them. Germline V gene data show CDR1 as SGDLS and CDR2 as YYNGEE. The CDR3 sequence is CASSVTGSSTEKLFF. In nucleotides, the CDR3 is TGTGCCAGCAGCGTAACAGGGAGTAGTACTGAAAAACTGTTTTTT. Looking up the rest from reference TRBV9 and TRBJ1-4 gives the full variable domain: DSGVTQTPKHLITATGQRVTLRCSPRSGDLSVYWYQQSLDQGLQFLIQYYNGEERAKGNILERFSAQQFPDLHSELNLSSLELGDSALYFCASSVTGSSTEKLFFGSGTQLSVL.

V usage is TRBV19 and J usage is TRBJ2-7; no reliable D call. With 9 bases removed from V and 3 bases from J, the gap between germline ends came to 12 bases. This CDR3 contains 12 residues. Per the germline V gene, CDR1 is LNHDA and CDR2 is SQIVND (reference sequence). This chain's CDR3 is CASRSARYEQYF. CDR3 nucleotide sequence: TGTGCCAGCCGGAGCGCCCGCTACGAGCAGTACTTC. The whole variable domain, remainder taken from reference TRBV19 and TRBJ2-7, is DGGITQSPKYLFRKEGQNVTLSCEQNLNHDAMYWYRQDPGQGLRLIYYSQIVNDFQKGDIAEGYSVSREKKESFPLTVTSAQKNPTAFYLCASRSARYEQYFGPGTRLTVT.

This chain links TRBV29-1 with TRBJ2-1; weak D call: TRBD1 (6 bases). Germline V gene sequence: CDR1 SQVTM, CDR2 ANQGSEA. Trimming removed 7 bases from V and 5 bases from J, with 12 bases in between. This CDR3 contains 12 residues. CDR3 sequence: CSGYRDDNEQFF. The DNA for the CDR3 is TGCAGCGGGTACAGGGACGACAATGAGCAGTTCTTC.